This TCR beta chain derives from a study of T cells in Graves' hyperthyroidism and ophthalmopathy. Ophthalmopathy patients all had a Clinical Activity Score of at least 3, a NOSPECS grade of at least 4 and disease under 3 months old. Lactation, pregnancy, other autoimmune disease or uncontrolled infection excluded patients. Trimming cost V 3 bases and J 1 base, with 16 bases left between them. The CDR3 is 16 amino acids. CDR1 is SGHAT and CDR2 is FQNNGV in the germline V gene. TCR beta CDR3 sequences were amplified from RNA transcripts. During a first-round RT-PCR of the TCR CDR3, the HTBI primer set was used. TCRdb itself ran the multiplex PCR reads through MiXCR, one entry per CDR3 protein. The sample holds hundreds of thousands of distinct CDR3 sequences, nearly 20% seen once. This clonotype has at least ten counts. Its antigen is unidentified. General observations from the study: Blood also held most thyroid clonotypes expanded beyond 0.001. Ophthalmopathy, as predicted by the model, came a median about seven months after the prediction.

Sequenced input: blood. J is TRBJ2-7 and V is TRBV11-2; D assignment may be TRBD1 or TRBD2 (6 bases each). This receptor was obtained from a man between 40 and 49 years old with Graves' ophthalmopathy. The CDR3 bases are TGTGCCAGCAGCTTCTATAGGGGGGTAAGGTCCTACGAGCAGTACTTC. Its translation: CASSFYRGVRSYEQYF.